These 16 T cell receptor beta chains share one sample of origin, sequenced in a study of blood T cell repertoires in COVID-19. Measured with immunoSEQ multiplex PCR; TCRdb has only the in-frame clones, and not every one. The data hold roughly 200,000 clones, with 87% observed a single time. The specimen sequenced was peripheral blood. These receptors were collected from a man in his sixties who had recovered from COVID-19.

The rearrangement links TRBV27 to TRBJ1-4; 7 bases align to TRBD1. This CDR3 has 15 residues. The V segment lost 5 bases and the J segment 4 bases; nucleotides outside the gene matches: 7. Germline V lookup: CDR1 MNHEY, CDR2 SMNVEV (reference sequence). The CDR3 DNA follows: TGTGCCAGCAGTCCTCGACAGGGTTATAATGAAAAACTGTTTTTT. Encoded protein: CASSPRQGYNEKLFF.

The V gene is TRBV24-1, the J gene TRBJ2-3; 10 bases fit TRBD2. With 3 bases clipped from V and 0 bases from J, the junction kept 8 bases outside the gene matches. The CDR3 has 18 residues. CDR1 and CDR2 (germline): KGHDR, SFDVKD. The CDR3 loop reads CATSDPGLAARSTDTQYF. In DNA form, the CDR3 reads TGTGCCACCAGTGATCCCGGACTAGCGGCGAGGAGCACAGATACGCAGTATTTT.

The rearrangement uses TRBV6-5 and TRBJ2-2; 9 bases line up with TRBD1. The CDR3 length is 15 residues. The V gene's germline CDR1 is MNHEY and CDR2 SVGAGI. Losses at the gene ends were 6 bases for V and 6 bases for J; bases not matched to a gene: 8. This CDR3 reads CASRAGTGRPGELFF. DNA of the CDR3: TGTGCCAGCAGGGCCGGGACAGGGAGGCCCGGGGAGCTGTTTTTT.

The rearrangement uses TRBV10-3 and TRBJ2-3; 12 bases match TRBD2. Germline values: CDR1 ENHRY, CDR2 SYGVKD. The CDR3 has 16 residues. V was pared by 5 bases and J by 5 bases, with 8 bases of the junction left unmatched. CDR3 amino acids: CAISSTSGGQGDTQYF. In nucleotides, the CDR3 is TGTGCCATCAGTTCTACTAGCGGGGGGCAGGGAGATACGCAGTATTTT.

J is TRBJ1-4 and V is TRBV14, with D tentatively TRBD1 (5 bases). Trimming pared 4 bases from V and 2 bases from J, leaving 14 bases between. CDR3 length: 16 residues. Per the germline V gene, CDR1 is SGHDN and CDR2 is FVKESK. DNA of the CDR3: TGTGCCAGCAGCCTCCCCGGGCGACAGACTAATGAAAAACTGTTTTTT. As protein: CASSLPGRQTNEKLFF. Drawing the rest from reference TRBV14 and TRBJ1-4, the complete variable domain is EAGVTQFPSHSVIEKGQTVTLRCDPISGHDNLYWYRRVMGKEIKFLLHFVKESKQDESGMPNNRFLAERTGGTYSTLKVQPAELEDSGVYFCASSLPGRQTNEKLFFGSGTQLSVL.

The V call is TRBV9, the J call TRBJ1-1, with D tentatively TRBD1 (5 bases). Germline V gene sequence: CDR1 SGDLS, CDR2 YYNGEE. V was trimmed by 3 bases and J by 1 base, leaving 16 bases between them. CDR3 size: 16 residues. Written as DNA, the CDR3 is TGTGCCAGCAGCGCCCACTTAGGGGTTGCGAACACTGAAGCTTTCTTT. Translating it yields CASSAHLGVANTEAFF.

V usage is TRBV12-5 and J usage is TRBJ2-5; possibly TRBD2 for D (5 bases). CDR3 length: 13 amino acids. Deletions cut 2 bases from V and 5 bases from J, with 9 bases between. The germline V gene has CDR1 LGHNT and CDR2 FRNRAP. CDR3 nucleotides: TGTGCTAGTGGTTTGTTGAGGGCCGAGACCCAGTACTTC. Residues: CASGLLRAETQYF.

This chain connects TRBV2 to TRBJ2-7, with unresolved D. Trimming stripped 1 base from V and 4 bases from J, with 2 bases between. The CDR3 consists of 11 residues. CDR1 and CDR2 (germline): SNHLY, FYNNEI. The CDR3 region is CASSEVYEQYF. The CDR3 DNA reads TGTGCCAGCAGTGAAGTATACGAGCAGTACTTC.

J is TRBJ1-5 and V is TRBV19, with 7 bases identical to TRBD1. The V segment lost 7 bases and the J segment 2 bases; nucleotides outside the gene matches: 17. Per the germline V gene, CDR1 is LNHDA and CDR2 is SQIVND (reference sequence). CDR3 length: 18 residues. Here the CDR3 reads CASTLSGQRYDGNQPQHF. The CDR3 coding sequence is TGTGCCAGTACCCTGTCGGGACAGAGGTACGATGGCAATCAGCCCCAGCATTTT. The full variable domain, rest sourced from reference TRBV19 and TRBJ1-5, is DGGITQSPKYLFRKEGQNVTLSCEQNLNHDAMYWYRQDPGQGLRLIYYSQIVNDFQKGDIAEGYSVSREKKESFPLTVTSAQKNPTAFYLCASTLSGQRYDGNQPQHFGDGTRLSIL.

The V gene is TRBV24-1, the J gene TRBJ2-6; a weak D match, TRBD1 (6 bases). This CDR3 contains 18 residues. CDR1 is KGHDR, CDR2 SFDVKD, per germline. Deletions cut 2 bases from V and 0 bases from J, with 13 bases between. CDR3 sequence: CATSDSPGASSGANVLTF. The CDR3 nucleotides are TGTGCCACCAGTGATTCCCCAGGGGCGAGCTCTGGGGCCAACGTCCTGACTTTC.

The rearrangement joins TRBV28 to TRBJ2-2, with 9 bases identical to TRBD1. The ends lost 5 bases at V and 1 base at J; junction bases unmatched: 5. CDR1 and CDR2 from the germline V gene are MDHEN and SYDVKM. CDR3 length: 16 residues. For the CDR3, the DNA is TGTGCCAGCAGTCAACAGGGGGCCCAGAACACCGGGGAGCTGTTTTTT. Its translation is CASSQQGAQNTGELFF.

The chain recombines TRBV24-1 with TRBJ1-1; 7 bases line up with TRBD1. V lost 5 bases and J lost 5; bases outside the gene matches: 7. The CDR3 has 14 amino acids. Germline lookup yields CDR1 KGHDR and CDR2 SFDVKD. The CDR3 protein is CATSGSDRVTEAFF. The CDR3 DNA reads as TGTGCCACCAGTGGGTCTGACAGGGTTACTGAAGCTTTCTTT.

This chain's CDR3 is CASSLRSTGGNEQFF. Written as DNA, the CDR3 is TGTGCCAGCAGCTTACGGAGCACCGGAGGCAATGAGCAGTTCTTC. The V and J genes are TRBV7-9 and TRBJ2-1; D possibly corresponds to TRBD2 (5 bases). The CDR3 has 15 amino acids. Germline V gene sequence: CDR1 SEHNR, CDR2 FQNEAQ (reference sequence). Trimming took off 2 bases at V and 6 bases at J, with 14 bases between the two ends.

The chain uses TRBV30 and TRBJ1-1; 7 positions agree with TRBD1. This CDR3 contains 13 residues. J gave up 2 bases and V 4 bases, and 4 bases lay outside the gene matches. Germline-derived CDR1 and CDR2 are GTSNPN and SVGIG (reference sequence). The CDR3 reads CAWKGQTNTEAFF. CDR3 nucleotide sequence: TGTGCCTGGAAGGGACAGACCAACACTGAAGCTTTCTTT.

The CDR3 DNA is TGTGCCAGCAGCTTGGCCGCGGGGCAGGGCACTGAAGCTTTCTTT. Encoded protein: CASSLAAGQGTEAFF. The chain is built from TRBV5-5 and TRBJ1-1, with a tentative D call TRBD1 (5 bases). Germline V gene sequence: CDR1 SGHKS, CDR2 YYEKEE (reference sequence). The CDR3 extends over 15 amino acids. The V end lost 0 bases, the J end lost 4 bases, and 13 bases lay between the germline ends.

V is TRBV3-1 (or the pseudogene TRBV3-2) and J is TRBJ2-7, with TRBD2 matching over 7 bases. This CDR3 comprises 15 residues. The J segment lost 0 bases and the V segment lost 6 bases, leaving 8 bases of the junction unmatched. Looked up from germline, CDR1 is LGHDT and CDR2 is YNNKEL (reference sequence). The CDR3 loop reads CASSSGAGDSYEQYF. CDR3 bases: TGTGCCAGCAGTTCCGGTGCGGGGGACTCCTACGAGCAGTACTTC.